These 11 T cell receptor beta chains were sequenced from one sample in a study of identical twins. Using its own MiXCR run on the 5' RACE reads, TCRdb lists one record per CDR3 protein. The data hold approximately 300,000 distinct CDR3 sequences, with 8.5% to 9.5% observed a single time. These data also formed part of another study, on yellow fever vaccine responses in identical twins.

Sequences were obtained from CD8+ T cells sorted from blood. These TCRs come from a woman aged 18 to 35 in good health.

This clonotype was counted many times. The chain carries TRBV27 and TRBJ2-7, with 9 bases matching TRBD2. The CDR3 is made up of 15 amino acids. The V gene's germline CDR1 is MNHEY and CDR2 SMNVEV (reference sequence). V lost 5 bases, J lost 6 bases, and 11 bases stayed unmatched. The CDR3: CASSALAGALFEQYF. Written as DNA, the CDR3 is TGTGCCAGCAGTGCCTTAGCGGGAGCCCTTTTCGAGCAGTACTTC.

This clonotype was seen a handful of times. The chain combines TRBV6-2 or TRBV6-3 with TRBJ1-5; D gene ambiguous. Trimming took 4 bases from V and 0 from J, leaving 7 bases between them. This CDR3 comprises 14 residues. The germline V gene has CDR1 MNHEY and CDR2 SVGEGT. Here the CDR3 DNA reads TGTGCCAGCAGTTTAGGGCGTAGCAATCAGCCCCAGCATTTT. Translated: CASSLGRSNQPQHF.

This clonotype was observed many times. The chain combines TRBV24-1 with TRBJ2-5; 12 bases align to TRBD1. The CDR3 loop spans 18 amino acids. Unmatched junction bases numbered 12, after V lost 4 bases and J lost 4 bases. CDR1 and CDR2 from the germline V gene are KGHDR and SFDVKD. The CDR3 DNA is TGTGCCACCAGTGACCTACCTGAGGGACAGGGGGCGGGAGAGACCCAGTACTTC. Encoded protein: CATSDLPEGQGAGETQYF.

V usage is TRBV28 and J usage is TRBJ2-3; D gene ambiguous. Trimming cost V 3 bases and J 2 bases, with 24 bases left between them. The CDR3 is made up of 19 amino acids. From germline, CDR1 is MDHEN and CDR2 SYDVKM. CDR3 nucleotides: TGTGCCAGCAGTTTCCCCCTCCCGAGTAGTCGGGCTACCACAGATACGCAGTATTTT. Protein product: CASSFPLPSSRATTDTQYF.

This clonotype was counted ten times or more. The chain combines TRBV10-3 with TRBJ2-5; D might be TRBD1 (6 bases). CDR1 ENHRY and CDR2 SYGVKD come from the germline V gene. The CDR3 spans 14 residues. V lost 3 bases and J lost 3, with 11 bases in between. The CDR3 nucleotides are TGTGCCATCAGTGATTCGGCAGGGGAAGAGACCCAGTACTTC. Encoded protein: CAISDSAGEETQYF.

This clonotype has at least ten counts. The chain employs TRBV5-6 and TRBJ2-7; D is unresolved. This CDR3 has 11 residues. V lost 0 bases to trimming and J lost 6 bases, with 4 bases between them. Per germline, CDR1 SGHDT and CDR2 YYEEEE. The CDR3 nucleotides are TGTGCCAGCAGCTTGGAATCCGAGCAGTACTTC. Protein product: CASSLESEQYF.

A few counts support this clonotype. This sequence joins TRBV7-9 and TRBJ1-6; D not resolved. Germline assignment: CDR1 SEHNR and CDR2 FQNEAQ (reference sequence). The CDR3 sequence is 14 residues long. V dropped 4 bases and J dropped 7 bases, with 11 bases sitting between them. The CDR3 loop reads CASSSDSGNSPLHF. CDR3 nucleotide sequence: TGTGCCAGCAGCTCGGACTCGGGAAATTCACCCCTCCACTTT.

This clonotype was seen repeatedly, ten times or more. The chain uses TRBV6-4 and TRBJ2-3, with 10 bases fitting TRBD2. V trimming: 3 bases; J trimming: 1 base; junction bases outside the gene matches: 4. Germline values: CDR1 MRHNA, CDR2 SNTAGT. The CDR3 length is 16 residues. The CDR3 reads CASSELAGGGTDTQYF. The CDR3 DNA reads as TGTGCCAGCAGTGAATTAGCGGGGGGAGGCACAGATACGCAGTATTTT.

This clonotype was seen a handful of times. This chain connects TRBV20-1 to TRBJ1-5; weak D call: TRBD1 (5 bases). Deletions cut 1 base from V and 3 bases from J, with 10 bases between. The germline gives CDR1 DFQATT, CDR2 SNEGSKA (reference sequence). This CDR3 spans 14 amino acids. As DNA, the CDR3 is TGCAGTGCTAGAGTAGAAGGGGACAATCAGCCCCAGCATTTT. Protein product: CSARVEGDNQPQHF.

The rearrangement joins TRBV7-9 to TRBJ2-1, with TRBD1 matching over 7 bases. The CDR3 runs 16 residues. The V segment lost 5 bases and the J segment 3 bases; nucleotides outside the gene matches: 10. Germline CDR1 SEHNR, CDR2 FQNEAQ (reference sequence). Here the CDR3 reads CASSRRQGAIYNEQFF. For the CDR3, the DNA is TGTGCCAGCAGCCGCAGACAGGGCGCCATCTACAATGAGCAGTTCTTC.

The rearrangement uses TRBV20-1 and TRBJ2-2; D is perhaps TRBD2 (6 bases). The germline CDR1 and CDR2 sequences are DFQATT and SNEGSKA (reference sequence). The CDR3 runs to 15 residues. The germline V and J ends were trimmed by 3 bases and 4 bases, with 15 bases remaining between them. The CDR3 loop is CSARPLRGSTGELFF. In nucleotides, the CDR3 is TGCAGTGCTAGGCCGTTACGGGGGAGCACCGGGGAGCTGTTTTTT.